The present TCR beta chain was sequenced within a study of blood T cell repertoires in COVID-19. This clone was counted only a few times. Data came from immunoSEQ multiplex PCR; TCRdb stores just in-frame clones and leaves some out. The table lists 200,000 to 250,000 clones, roughly 80% of them singletons, with approximately 4% in the top ten. The TCR was taken from a woman aged 40 to 50 with active or convalescent COVID-19. Sequenced: peripheral blood.

In DNA form, the CDR3 reads TGCGCCAGCGGATTTGGACAGAACACTGAAGCTTTCTTT. Translation: CASGFGQNTEAFF. This chain uses TRBV10-1 with TRBJ1-1; D is possibly TRBD1 (5 bases). In germline, CDR1 is WNHNN, CDR2 SYGVQD (reference sequence). The CDR3 spans 13 residues. The V gene lost 8 bases and the J gene lost 1 base, with 11 bases spanning the gap.